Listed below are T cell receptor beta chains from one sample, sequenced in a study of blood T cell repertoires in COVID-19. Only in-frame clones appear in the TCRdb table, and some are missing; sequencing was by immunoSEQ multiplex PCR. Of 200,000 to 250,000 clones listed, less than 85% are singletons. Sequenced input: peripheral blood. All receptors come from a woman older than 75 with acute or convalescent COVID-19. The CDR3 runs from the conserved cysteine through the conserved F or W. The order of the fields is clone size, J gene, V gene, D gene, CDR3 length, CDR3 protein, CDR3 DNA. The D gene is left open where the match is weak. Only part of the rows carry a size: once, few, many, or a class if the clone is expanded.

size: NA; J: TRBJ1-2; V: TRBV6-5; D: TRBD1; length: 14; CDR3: CASSRRQGGGGYTF; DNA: TGTGCCAGCAGTCGTCGACAGGGGGGCGGTGGCTACACCTTC
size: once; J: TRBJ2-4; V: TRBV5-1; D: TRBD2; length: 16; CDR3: CASSLSTSGVENIQYF; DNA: TGCGCCAGCAGCTTGTCGACTAGCGGGGTAGAAAACATTCAGTACTTC
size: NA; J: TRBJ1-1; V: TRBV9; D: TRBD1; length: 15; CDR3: CASSVGRGPNTEAFF; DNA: TGTGCCAGCAGCGTAGGCAGGGGGCCGAACACTGAAGCTTTCTTT
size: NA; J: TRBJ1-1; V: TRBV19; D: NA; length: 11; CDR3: CASRQFTEAFF; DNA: TGTGCCAGTAGACAGTTCACTGAAGCTTTCTTT
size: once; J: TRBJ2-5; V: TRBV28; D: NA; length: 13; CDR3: CASSRGDQETQYF; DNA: TGTGCCAGCAGCAGAGGCGACCAAGAGACCCAGTACTTC
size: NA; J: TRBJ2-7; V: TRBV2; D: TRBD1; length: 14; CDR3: CASSEGQPGYEQYF; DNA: TGTGCCAGCAGTGAGGGACAGCCGGGGTACGAGCAGTACTTC
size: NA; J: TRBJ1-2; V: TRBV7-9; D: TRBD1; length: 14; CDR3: CASSLMGQTYGYTF; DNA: TGTGCCAGCAGTTTAATGGGACAGACTTATGGCTACACCTTC
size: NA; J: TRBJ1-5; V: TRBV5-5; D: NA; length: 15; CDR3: CASSTSVGGTRPQHF; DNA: TGTGCCAGCAGCACCTCCGTGGGGGGGACCCGACCCCAGCATTTT
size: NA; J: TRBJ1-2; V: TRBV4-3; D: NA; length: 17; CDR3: CASSQDYYGATNYGYTF; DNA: TGCGCCAGCAGCCAAGATTATTACGGAGCTACTAACTATGGCTACACCTTC
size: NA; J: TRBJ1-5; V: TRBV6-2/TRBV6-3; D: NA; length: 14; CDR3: CASSYSGGNQPQHF; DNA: TGTGCCAGCAGTTACTCGGGGGGAAATCAGCCCCAGCATTTT
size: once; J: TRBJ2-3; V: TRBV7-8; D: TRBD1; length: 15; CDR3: CASSSSDRGTDTQYF; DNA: TGTGCCAGCAGCTCCTCGGACAGGGGCACAGATACGCAGTATTTT
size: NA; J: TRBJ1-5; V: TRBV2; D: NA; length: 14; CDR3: CASTLGQSNQPQHF; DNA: TGTGCCAGCACCCTCGGACAAAGCAATCAGCCCCAGCATTTT
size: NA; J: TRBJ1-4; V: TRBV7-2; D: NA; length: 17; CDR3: CASSLASNSLTNEKLFF; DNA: TGTGCCAGCAGCTTAGCCAGTAACAGCCTAACTAATGAAAAACTGTTTTTT
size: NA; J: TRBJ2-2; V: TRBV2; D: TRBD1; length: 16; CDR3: CASSRTGTGNTGELFF; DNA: TGTGCCAGCAGTAGAACCGGGACAGGGAACACCGGGGAGCTGTTTTTT
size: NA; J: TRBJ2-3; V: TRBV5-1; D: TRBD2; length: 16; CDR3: CASSLEQRGGTNTQYF; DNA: TGCGCCAGCAGCTTGGAACAGCGGGGGGGCACGAATACGCAGTATTTT
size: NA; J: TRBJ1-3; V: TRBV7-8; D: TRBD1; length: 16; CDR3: CASRGTGGLSGNTIYF; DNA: TGTGCCAGCAGGGGGACAGGGGGCCTCTCGGGAAACACCATATATTTT
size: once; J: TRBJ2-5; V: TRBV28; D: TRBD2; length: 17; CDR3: CASSFGSGGAYQETQYF; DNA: TGTGCCAGCAGTTTCGGGAGCGGGGGGGCGTACCAAGAGACCCAGTACTTC
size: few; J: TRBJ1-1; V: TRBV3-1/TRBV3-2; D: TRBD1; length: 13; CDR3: CASGIYGQDEAFF; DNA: TGTGCCAGCGGGATCTATGGACAGGATGAAGCTTTCTTT
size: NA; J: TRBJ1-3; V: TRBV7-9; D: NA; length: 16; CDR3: CASSPPGGSSGNTIYF; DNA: TGTGCCAGCAGCCCCCCTGGAGGGAGCTCTGGAAACACCATATATTTT
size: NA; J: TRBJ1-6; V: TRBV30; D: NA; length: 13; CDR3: CAWVGQGNSPLHF; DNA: TGTGCCTGGGTGGGACAAGGGAATTCACCCCTCCACTTT
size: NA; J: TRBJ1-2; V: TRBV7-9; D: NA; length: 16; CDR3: CASSLDSPSGSYGYTF; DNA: TGTGCCAGCAGCTTAGATTCCCCTAGCGGAAGCTATGGCTACACCTTC
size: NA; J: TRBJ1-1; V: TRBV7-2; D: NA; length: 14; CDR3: CASSPVGGSWEAFF; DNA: TGTGCCAGCAGCCCCGTCGGGGGGTCGTGGGAAGCTTTCTTT
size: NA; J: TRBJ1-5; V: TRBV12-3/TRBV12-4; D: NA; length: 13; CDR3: CASSLGRNQPQHF; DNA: TGTGCCAGCAGTTTGGGGAGAAATCAGCCCCAGCATTTT
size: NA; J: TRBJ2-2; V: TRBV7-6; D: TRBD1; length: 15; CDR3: CASSSQGVGTGELFF; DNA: TGTGCCAGCAGTTCACAGGGGGTTGGCACCGGGGAGCTGTTTTTT
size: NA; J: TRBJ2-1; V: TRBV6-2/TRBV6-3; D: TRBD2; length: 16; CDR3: CASSGAAGRKYNEQFF; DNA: TGTGCCAGCAGCGGAGCAGCGGGGAGAAAGTACAATGAGCAGTTCTTC
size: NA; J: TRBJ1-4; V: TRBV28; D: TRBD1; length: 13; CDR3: CASKGQGGEKLFF; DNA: TGTGCCAGCAAGGGACAGGGAGGAGAAAAACTGTTTTTT
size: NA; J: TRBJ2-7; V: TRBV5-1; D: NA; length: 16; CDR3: CASSLAEGHSSYEQYF; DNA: TGCGCCAGCAGCTTGGCCGAGGGCCATTCCTCCTACGAGCAGTACTTC
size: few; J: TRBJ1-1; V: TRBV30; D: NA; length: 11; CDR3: CAEHRTLEAFF; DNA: TGTGCTGAGCATCGGACATTAGAAGCTTTCTTT
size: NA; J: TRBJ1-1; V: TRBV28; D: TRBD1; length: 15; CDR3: CASSSPGGANTEAFF; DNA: TGTGCCAGCAGTTCCCCAGGGGGAGCGAACACTGAAGCTTTCTTT
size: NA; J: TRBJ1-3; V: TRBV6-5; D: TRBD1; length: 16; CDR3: CASSYSSPGQGNTIYF; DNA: TGTGCCAGCAGTTACTCGTCACCGGGACAGGGTAACACCATATATTTT
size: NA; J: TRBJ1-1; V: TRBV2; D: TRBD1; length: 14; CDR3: CASRRGQGAAEAFF; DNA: TGTGCCAGCAGGAGGGGACAGGGTGCCGCTGAAGCTTTCTTT
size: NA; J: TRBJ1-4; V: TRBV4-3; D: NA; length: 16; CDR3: CASSQVGGSANEKLFF; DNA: TGCGCCAGCAGCCAAGTAGGCGGCAGCGCTAATGAAAAACTGTTTTTT
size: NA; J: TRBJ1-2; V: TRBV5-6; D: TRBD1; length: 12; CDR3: CASSLQGEGYTF; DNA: TGTGCCAGCAGCTTGCAGGGGGAAGGCTACACCTTC
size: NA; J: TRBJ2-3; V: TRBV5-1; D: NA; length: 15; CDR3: CASSFQGLNTDTQYF; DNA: TGCGCCAGCAGCTTCCAGGGACTTAACACAGATACGCAGTATTTT
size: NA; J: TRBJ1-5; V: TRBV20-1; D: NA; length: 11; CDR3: CSASYRATQHF; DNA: TGCAGTGCCAGCTACAGGGCGACCCAGCATTTT
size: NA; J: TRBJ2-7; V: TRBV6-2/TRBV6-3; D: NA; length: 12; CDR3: CASSFGPYEQYF; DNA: TGTGCCAGCAGTTTCGGTCCCTACGAGCAGTACTTC
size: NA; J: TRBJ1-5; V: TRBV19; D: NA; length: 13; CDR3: CASSMNHNQPQHF; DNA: TGTGCCAGTTCTATGAATCACAATCAGCCCCAGCATTTT
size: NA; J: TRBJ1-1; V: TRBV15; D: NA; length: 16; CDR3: CATSRGLEVRNTEAFF; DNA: TGTGCCACCAGCAGAGGACTTGAGGTTAGGAACACTGAAGCTTTCTTT
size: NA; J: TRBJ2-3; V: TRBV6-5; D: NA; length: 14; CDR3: CASREVQGTDTQYF; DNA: TGTGCCAGCAGAGAGGTACAGGGCACAGATACGCAGTATTTT
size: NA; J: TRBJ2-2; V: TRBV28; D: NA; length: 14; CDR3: CASTLSSPTGELFF; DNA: TGTGCCAGCACCCTCTCAAGCCCCACCGGGGAGCTGTTTTTT
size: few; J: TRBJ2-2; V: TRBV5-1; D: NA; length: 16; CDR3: CASSPRRQGKTGELFF; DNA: TGCGCCAGCAGTCCCCGACGTCAGGGGAAAACCGGGGAGCTGTTTTTT
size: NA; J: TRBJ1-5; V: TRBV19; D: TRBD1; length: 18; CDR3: CASSPPGQGVGSNQPQHF; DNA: TGTGCCAGTAGTCCACCGGGACAGGGGGTTGGTAGCAATCAGCCCCAGCATTTT
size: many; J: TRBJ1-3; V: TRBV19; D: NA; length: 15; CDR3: CASSNTVLSGNTIYF; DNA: TGTGCCAGTAGTAATACGGTACTCTCTGGAAACACCATATATTTT
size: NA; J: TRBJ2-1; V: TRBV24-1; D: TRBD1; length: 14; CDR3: CATSAEGQDNEQFF; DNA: TGTGCCACCAGTGCTGAGGGACAGGACAATGAGCAGTTCTTC
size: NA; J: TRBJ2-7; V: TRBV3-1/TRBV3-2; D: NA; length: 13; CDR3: CASSQRGGYEQYF; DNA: TGTGCCAGCAGCCAACGAGGGGGCTACGAGCAGTACTTC
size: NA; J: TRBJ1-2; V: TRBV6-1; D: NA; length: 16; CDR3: CASSEARGGGYYGYTF; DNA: TGTGCCAGCAGTGAAGCGCGGGGAGGGGGTTACTATGGCTACACCTTC
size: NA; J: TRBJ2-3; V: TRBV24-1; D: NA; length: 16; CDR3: CATSDTWGGWGGTQYF; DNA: TGTGCCACCAGTGACACCTGGGGCGGGTGGGGAGGTACGCAGTATTTT
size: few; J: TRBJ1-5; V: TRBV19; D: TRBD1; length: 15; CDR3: CASSLGQGGNQPQHF; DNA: TGTGCCAGTAGTTTGGGTCAGGGGGGCAATCAGCCCCAGCATTTT
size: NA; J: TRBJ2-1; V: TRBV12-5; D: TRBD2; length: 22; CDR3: CASGLVLRAGAFTQFLHNEQFF; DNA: TGTGCTAGTGGTTTGGTTCTACGAGCGGGGGCCTTTACCCAATTCCTACACAATGAGCAGTTCTTC
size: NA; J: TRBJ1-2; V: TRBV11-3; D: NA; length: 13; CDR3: CASSLRGRYGYTF; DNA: TGTGCCAGCAGCTTAAGGGGCCGATATGGCTACACCTTC
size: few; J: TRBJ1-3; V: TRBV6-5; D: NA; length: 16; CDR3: CASSYSQGLSGNTIYF; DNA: TGTGCCAGCAGTTACTCTCAGGGCCTCTCTGGAAACACCATATATTTT
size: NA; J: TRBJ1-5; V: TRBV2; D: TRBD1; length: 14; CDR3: CASTGTGRYQPQHF; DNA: TGTGCCAGCACCGGGACAGGGAGATATCAGCCCCAGCATTTT
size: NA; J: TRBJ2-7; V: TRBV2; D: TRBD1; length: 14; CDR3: CASSGDRSSYEQYF; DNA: TGTGCCAGCAGTGGGGACAGGAGCTCCTACGAGCAGTACTTC
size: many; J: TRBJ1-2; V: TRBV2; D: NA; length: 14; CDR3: CASSEDGDYYGYTF; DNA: TGTGCCAGCAGTGAAGACGGGGATTACTATGGCTACACCTTC
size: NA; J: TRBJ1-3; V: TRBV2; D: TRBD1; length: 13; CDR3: CASTQGASNTIYF; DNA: TGTGCCAGCACCCAGGGGGCATCAAACACCATATATTTT
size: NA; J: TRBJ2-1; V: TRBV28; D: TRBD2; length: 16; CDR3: CASNIAGLSSYNEQFF; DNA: TGTGCCAGCAATATAGCGGGGCTGAGCTCCTACAATGAGCAGTTCTTC
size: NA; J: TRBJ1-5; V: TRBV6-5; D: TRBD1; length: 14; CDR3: CASKRTGTNQPQHF; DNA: TGTGCCAGCAAGAGGACAGGGACTAATCAGCCCCAGCATTTT
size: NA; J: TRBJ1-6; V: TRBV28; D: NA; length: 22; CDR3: CASRTSVWDKDGDSSYNSPLHF; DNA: TGTGCCAGCAGGACCTCCGTATGGGATAAGGACGGAGACAGCTCCTATAATTCACCCCTCCACTTT
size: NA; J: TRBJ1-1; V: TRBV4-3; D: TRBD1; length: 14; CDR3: CASSPRQGSTEAFF; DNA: TGCGCCAGCAGCCCAAGACAGGGTAGCACTGAAGCTTTCTTT
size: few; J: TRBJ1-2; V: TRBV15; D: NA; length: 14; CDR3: CATSTEGRGQIVTF; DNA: TGTGCCACCAGCACAGAGGGTAGAGGACAGATTGTTACCTTC